This T cell receptor (beta chain) was sequenced during a study of blood T cell repertoires in COVID-19. Looking at the study overall: Both acute and convalescent COVID-19 samples were obtained from the United States, Italy and Spain. In each case, the material was cDNA or gDNA derived from T cells, B-cell-depleted T cells, or PBMCs.

The authors' processing: Cell counts per sample came from amplifying reference gene primers. The protocol was immunoSEQ multiplex PCR, while the TCRdb copy is restricted to in-frame clones and leaves out a portion. V, J and clone size are taken as reported in that table, and D and trimming were inferred from the DNA itself. The sample includes about 490,000 clones, 70% to 90% seen only once; the top ten take approximately 3.2%. V was clipped by 7 bases and J by 4 bases; unmatched bases: 13. The CDR3 loop spans 16 amino acids. Germline CDR1 reads SNHLY; CDR2 reads FYNNEI. Sequencing used peripheral blood. This sequence joins TRBV2 and TRBJ2-5, with 9 bases identical to TRBD2. The TCR sequence derives from a human donor in a cohort sampled during active COVID-19. The DNA for the CDR3 is TGTGCCAGCACCAGAGGTGCCCTAGCGGGAAGAGAGACCCAGTACTTC. It yields the protein CASTRGALAGRETQYF. The entire variable domain, with the rest obtained from reference TRBV2 and TRBJ2-5, is as follows: EPEVTQTPSHQVTQMGQEVILRCVPISNHLYFYWYRQILGQKVEFLVSFYNNEISEKSEIFDDQFSVERPDGSNFTLKIRSTKLEDSAMYFCASTRGALAGRETQYFGPGTRLLVL.